Presented here are 19 T cell receptor beta chains from one specimen sequenced in a study of spatial heterogeneity in lung cancer. Time point of the sample: sample taken at primary tumor resection. TCRdb fed the 5' RACE reads into MiXCR, producing one record per CDR3 protein. The sample shows 20,000 to 25,000 distinct CDR3 sequences, roughly 6.7% of them seen only once. These receptors' targets are unknown. Regarding the study as a whole: Expanded alpha and beta TCR counts within tumors tracked tumor mutation counts.

Sequenced here: lung tumor tissue, sampled at surgery. The origin of the receptors is a male donor with early-stage non-small cell lung cancer.

This clonotype came up a few times. The J gene is TRBJ1-4, the V gene TRBV6-2 or TRBV6-3, with TRBD1 matching over 7 bases. V lost 2 bases and J lost 5; bases outside the gene matches: 5. In germline, CDR1 is MNHEY, CDR2 SVGEGT. This CDR3 is built from 15 residues. The CDR3, as DNA: TGTGCCAGCAGTTACGGGGGACAGAGGAATGAAAAACTGTTTTTT. Amino acid sequence: CASSYGGQRNEKLFF.

V and J are TRBV15 and TRBJ2-7; the D gene could be TRBD1 or TRBD2 (7 bases each). V was trimmed by 8 bases and J by 1 base, leaving 18 bases between them. This CDR3 is built from 15 residues. The germline gives CDR1 LNHNV, CDR2 YYDKDF (reference sequence). CDR3 protein: CATCKGAGASYEQYF. The CDR3 DNA sequence: TGTGCCACCTGCAAGGGGGCGGGAGCTTCCTACGAGCAGTACTTC.

This clonotype was counted at least ten times. V is TRBV5-4 and J is TRBJ2-1; D uncertain. The CDR3 runs to 12 residues. The V gene lost 3 bases and the J gene lost 8 bases, with 9 bases spanning the gap. CDR1 is SGHNT, CDR2 YYREEE, per germline (reference sequence). Here the CDR3 reads CASSSYQDEQFF. In nucleotides, the CDR3 is TGTGCCAGCAGCTCTTATCAGGATGAGCAGTTCTTC.

Many counts were recorded for this clonotype. The rearrangement joins TRBV12-3 or TRBV12-4 to TRBJ1-6; no definite D call. V was clipped by 7 bases and J by 8 bases, with 12 bases between them. The CDR3 runs to 13 residues. The CDR3 coding sequence is TGTGCCAGCACTCAGGCTCTCCATTCACCCCTCCACTTT. This encodes CASTQALHSPLHF.

The sample holds many counts of this clonotype. V gene TRBV7-2 combines with J gene TRBJ2-2; D could derive from TRBD1 or TRBD2 (5 bases each). The CDR3 loop spans 17 amino acids. Germline V gene lookup returns CDR1 SGHTA and CDR2 FQGNSA. V was pared by 2 bases and J by 3 bases, with 16 bases between. The CDR3 coding sequence is TGTGCCAGCAGCTTAAGCCCCCGGGGCGCCTACACCGGGGAGCTGTTTTTT. It yields the protein CASSLSPRGAYTGELFF.

The rearrangement links TRBV6-5 to TRBJ2-7; 7 bases are shared with TRBD1. Germline V lookup: CDR1 MNHEY, CDR2 SVGAGI. This CDR3 is built from 13 residues. The V and J ends lost 4 bases and 3 bases, in that order; junction bases with no gene match: 3. The CDR3 DNA reads as TGTGCCAGCAGTTCCGGGACAGTCTACGAGCAGTACTTC. Amino acids: CASSSGTVYEQYF.

This clonotype was counted only a few times. The junction and the germline gene differ at one end; a read error may be behind it. The chain carries TRBV20-1 and TRBJ2-4; 7 bases agree with TRBD1. Germline V CDR1 and CDR2: DFQATT, SNEGSKA (reference sequence). The CDR3 runs 12 residues. The CDR3 nucleotides are TGCAGTGCTAGAGATACTGGGCAGGGGGTTGACTTC. Translated: CSARDTGQGVDF.

The table lists this clonotype with many counts. V gene TRBV3-1 combines with J gene TRBJ1-4; tentative D call: TRBD1 (5 bases). Looked up from germline, CDR1 is LGHDT and CDR2 is YNNKEL (reference sequence). The CDR3 is 13 amino acids. V lost 2 bases and J lost 12, with 13 bases in between. The CDR3 DNA reads as TGTGCCAGCAGCCAATCGGCAAGGACACAACTGTTTTTT. Protein: CASSQSARTQLFF. Complete variable domain (other parts from reference TRBV3-1 and TRBJ1-4): DTAVSQTPKYLVTQMGNDKSIKCEQNLGHDTMYWYKQDSKKFLKIMFSYNNKELIINETVPNRFSPKSPDKAHLNLHINSLELGDSAVYFCASSQSARTQLFFGSGTQLSVL.

This clonotype was seen repeatedly, ten times or more. V is TRBV12-3 or TRBV12-4 and J is TRBJ1-2; TRBD1 might be the D (5 bases). The CDR3 is 15 residues long. V was clipped by 1 base and J by 4 bases, with 13 bases between them. CDR3 in amino acids: CASSLVGLGSYGYTF. The DNA for the CDR3 is TGTGCCAGCAGTTTAGTGGGGCTCGGGAGCTATGGCTACACCTTC.

J is TRBJ2-7 and V is TRBV3-1; TRBD2 might be the D (5 bases). The V gene's germline CDR1 is LGHDT and CDR2 YNNKEL (reference sequence). V was pared by 4 bases and J by 11 bases, with 15 bases between. This CDR3 is built from 12 residues. CDR3 DNA sequence: TGTGCCAGCAGCCCTGGACTGGGGTTGGAGTACTTC. It codes for CASSPGLGLEYF.

This clonotype was counted at least ten times. The V and J genes are TRBV29-1 and TRBJ2-7, with D unclear. The V end lost 4 bases, the J end lost 5 bases, and 6 bases lay between the germline ends. The CDR3 runs to 10 residues. Looked up from germline, CDR1 is SQVTM and CDR2 is ANQGSEA. CDR3 protein: CSVGTDEQYF. CDR3 coding DNA: TGCAGCGTTGGGACCGACGAGCAGTACTTC.

This clonotype was picked up many times. The chain couples TRBV12-3 or TRBV12-4 to TRBJ2-4, with a tentative D call TRBD1 (6 bases). This CDR3 region has 14 residues. Trimming removed 7 bases from V and 1 base from J, with 11 bases in between. CDR3 in DNA: TGTGCCAGCACTCAGGGGATGGCCAAAAACATTCAGTACTTC. It translates to CASTQGMAKNIQYF.

This clonotype was seen a handful of times. The rearrangement uses TRBV18 and TRBJ2-7, with D possibly TRBD1 on 5 matching bases. The CDR3 has 11 amino acids. Trimming shortened V by 5 bases and J by 4 bases, and 6 bases separated the two germline ends. CDR1 is KGHSH and CDR2 is LQKENI in the germline V gene. The CDR3 bases are TGTGCCAGCTCAACAGGATACGAGCAGTACTTC. It translates to CASSTGYEQYF.

This clonotype was seen only a few times. The genes are TRBV7-3 and TRBJ2-7, with 9 positions matching TRBD1. CDR1 SGHTA and CDR2 FQGTGA come from the germline V gene. The CDR3 has 16 amino acids. The V and J ends lost 5 bases and 7 bases, in that order; junction bases with no gene match: 15. DNA of the CDR3: TGTGCCAGCAGCCCCGAGGGGACAGGGACGACGGGGGAGCAGTACTTC. It yields the protein CASSPEGTGTTGEQYF.

This clonotype was seen only a few times. The rearrangement uses TRBV7-9 and TRBJ2-3; TRBD2 is a possible D gene (5 bases). CDR1 is SEHNR and CDR2 is FQNEAQ in the germline V gene (reference sequence). Trimming stripped 6 bases from V and 8 bases from J, with 15 bases between. This CDR3 comprises 13 residues. CDR3 DNA sequence: TGTGCCAGCAGTCTTGAGGGCCCGGGTACGCAGTATTTT. Amino acid sequence: CASSLEGPGTQYF.

This clonotype appeared many times. Here the CDR3 reads CASSQESAGVLGTDTQYF. CDR3 coding DNA: TGTGCCAGCAGCCAAGAATCGGCTGGGGTCCTAGGCACAGATACGCAGTATTTT. This chain connects TRBV4-2 to TRBJ2-3; D remains unclear. V gave up 0 bases and J gave up 1 base, with 17 bases separating them. From germline, CDR1 is LGHNA and CDR2 YNFKEQ. The CDR3 is 18 residues long.

This clonotype was observed a single time. The V gene is TRBV28, the J gene TRBJ1-3, with D tentatively TRBD1 (5 bases). V was trimmed by 6 bases and J by 0 bases, leaving 12 bases between them. CDR1 MDHEN and CDR2 SYDVKM come from the germline V gene. This CDR3 is 15 amino acids long. CDR3 nucleotide sequence: TGTGCCAGCAGACCCTTTGGGGGCTCTGGAAACACCATATATTTT. Its protein product is CASRPFGGSGNTIYF.

In this sample, this clonotype turned up many times. V gene TRBV7-2 combines with J gene TRBJ2-3, with TRBD2 identical over 10 bases. Germline V gene data show CDR1 as SGHTA and CDR2 as FQGNSA. Trimming took 4 bases from V and 7 from J; bases not matched to a gene: 11. The CDR3 has 16 residues. CDR3: CASSYPAAGGLNTQYF. CDR3 bases: TGTGCCAGCAGCTATCCAGCAGCGGGGGGGCTAAATACGCAGTATTTT.

Ten or more counts support this clonotype. Relative to the germline gene, one junction end is altered; a read error may explain this. The chain is built from TRBV2 and TRBJ2-1; 13 bases fit TRBD2. Per the germline V gene, CDR1 is SNHLY and CDR2 is FYNNEI. This CDR3 spans 14 amino acids. CDR3 region: CVSILAGGGNEQFF. The CDR3 DNA reads as TGTGTCAGCATACTAGCGGGAGGGGGGAATGAGCAGTTCTTC.